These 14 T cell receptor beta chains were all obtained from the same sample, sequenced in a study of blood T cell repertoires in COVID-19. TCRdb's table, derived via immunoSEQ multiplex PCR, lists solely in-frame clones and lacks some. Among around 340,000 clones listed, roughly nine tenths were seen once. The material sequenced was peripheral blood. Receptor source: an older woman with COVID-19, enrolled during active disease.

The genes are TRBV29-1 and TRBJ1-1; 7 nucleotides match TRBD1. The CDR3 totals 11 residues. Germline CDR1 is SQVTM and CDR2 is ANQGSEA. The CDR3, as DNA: TGCAGTGCAGGGGGGCACACTGAAGCTTTCTTT. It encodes CSAGGHTEAFF.

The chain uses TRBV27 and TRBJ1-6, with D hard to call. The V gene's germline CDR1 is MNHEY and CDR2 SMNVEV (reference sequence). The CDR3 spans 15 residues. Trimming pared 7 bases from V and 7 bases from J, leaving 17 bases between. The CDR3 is CASTLTAGHNSPLHF. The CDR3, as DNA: TGTGCCAGCACCTTGACTGCGGGCCACAATTCACCCCTCCACTTT.

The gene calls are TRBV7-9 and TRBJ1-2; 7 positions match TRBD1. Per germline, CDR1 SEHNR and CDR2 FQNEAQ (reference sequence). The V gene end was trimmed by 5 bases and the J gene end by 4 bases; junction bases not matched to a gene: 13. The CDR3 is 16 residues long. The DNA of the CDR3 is TGTGCCAGCAGCCCCGCCGGGACAGCCTCCCCCTATGGCTACACCTTC. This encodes CASSPAGTASPYGYTF.

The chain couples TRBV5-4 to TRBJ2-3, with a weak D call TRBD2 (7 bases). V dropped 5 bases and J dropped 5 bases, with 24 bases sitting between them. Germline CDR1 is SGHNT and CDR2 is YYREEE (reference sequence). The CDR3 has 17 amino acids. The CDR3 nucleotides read TGTGCCAGCAGAGGCCAGGTTGGCGGGGGCGGTGGAGATACGCAGTATTTT. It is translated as CASRGQVGGGGGDTQYF.

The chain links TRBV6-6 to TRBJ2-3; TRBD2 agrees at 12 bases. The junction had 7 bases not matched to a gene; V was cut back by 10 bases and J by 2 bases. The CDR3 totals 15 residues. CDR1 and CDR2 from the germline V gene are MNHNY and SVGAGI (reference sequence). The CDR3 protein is CATFGLAGNTDTQYF. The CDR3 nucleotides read TGTGCCACGTTTGGACTAGCGGGGAACACAGATACGCAGTATTTT.

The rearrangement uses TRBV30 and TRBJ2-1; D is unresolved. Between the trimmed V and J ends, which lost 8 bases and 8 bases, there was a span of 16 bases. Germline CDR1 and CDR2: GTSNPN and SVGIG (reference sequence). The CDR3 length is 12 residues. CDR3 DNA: TGTGCCGCCCGAGGAGAGCGTGATGAGCAGTTCTTC. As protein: CAARGERDEQFF.

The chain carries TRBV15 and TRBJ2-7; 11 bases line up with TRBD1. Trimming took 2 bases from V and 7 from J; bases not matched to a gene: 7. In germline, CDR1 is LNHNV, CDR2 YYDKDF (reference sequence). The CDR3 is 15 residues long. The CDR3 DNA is TGTGCCACCAGCAGAACGGGACAGGGGGTGTTGGAGCAGTACTTC. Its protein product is CATSRTGQGVLEQYF.

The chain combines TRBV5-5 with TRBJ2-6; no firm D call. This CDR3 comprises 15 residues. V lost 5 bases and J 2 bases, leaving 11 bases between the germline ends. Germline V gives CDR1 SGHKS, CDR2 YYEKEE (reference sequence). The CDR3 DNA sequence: TGTGCCAGCAGATCCGACTTGGCTGGGGCCAACGTCCTGACTTTC. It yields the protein CASRSDLAGANVLTF.

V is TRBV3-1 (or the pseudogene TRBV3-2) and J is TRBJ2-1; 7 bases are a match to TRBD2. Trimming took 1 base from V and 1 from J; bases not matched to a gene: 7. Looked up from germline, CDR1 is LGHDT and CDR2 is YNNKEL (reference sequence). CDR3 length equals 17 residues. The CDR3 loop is CASSQGAGDPSYNEQFF. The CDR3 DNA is TGTGCCAGCAGCCAAGGGGCGGGGGACCCGTCCTACAATGAGCAGTTCTTC.

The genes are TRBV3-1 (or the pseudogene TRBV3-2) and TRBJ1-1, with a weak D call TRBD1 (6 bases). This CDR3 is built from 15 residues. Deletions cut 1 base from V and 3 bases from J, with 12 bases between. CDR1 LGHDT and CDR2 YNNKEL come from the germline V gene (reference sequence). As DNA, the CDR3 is TGTGCCAGCAGCCAAGGTTCCGGGGGGCACACTGAAGCTTTCTTT. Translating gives CASSQGSGGHTEAFF.

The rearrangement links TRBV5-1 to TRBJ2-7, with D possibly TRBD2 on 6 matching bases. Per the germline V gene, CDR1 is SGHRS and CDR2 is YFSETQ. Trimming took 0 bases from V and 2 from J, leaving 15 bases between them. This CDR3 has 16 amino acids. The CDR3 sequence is CASSLAGDTGAYEQYF. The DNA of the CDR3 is TGCGCCAGCAGCTTGGCGGGAGACACTGGGGCCTACGAGCAGTACTTC.

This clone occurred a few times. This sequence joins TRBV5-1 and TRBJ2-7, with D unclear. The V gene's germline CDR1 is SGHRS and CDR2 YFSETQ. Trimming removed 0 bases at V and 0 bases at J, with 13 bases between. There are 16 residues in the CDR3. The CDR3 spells CASSLAPAVSSYEQYF. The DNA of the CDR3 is TGCGCCAGCAGCTTGGCCCCGGCGGTTAGCTCCTACGAGCAGTACTTC.

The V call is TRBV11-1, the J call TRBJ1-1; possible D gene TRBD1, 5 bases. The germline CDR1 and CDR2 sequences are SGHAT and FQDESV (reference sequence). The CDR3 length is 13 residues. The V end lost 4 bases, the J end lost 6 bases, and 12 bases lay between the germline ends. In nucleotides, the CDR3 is TGTGCCAGCAGCTCGGGGGGATGGGCTGAAGCTTTCTTT. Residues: CASSSGGWAEAFF.

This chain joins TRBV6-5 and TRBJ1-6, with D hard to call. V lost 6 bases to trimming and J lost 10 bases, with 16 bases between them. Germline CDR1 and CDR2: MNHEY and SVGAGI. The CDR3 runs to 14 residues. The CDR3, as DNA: TGTGCCAGCAGGGGTTTGGAGGGCAGGTCACCCCTCCACTTT. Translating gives CASRGLEGRSPLHF.